This TCR beta chain was recorded in a study of PD-L1 blockade in urothelial cancer. Using immunoSEQ multiplex PCR, the repertoire was profiled, and TCRdb retains in-frame clones only, with some absent. This repertoire shows under 45,000 clones, 82% found once; its top ten account for less than 20%. This clone turned up a few times. The CDR3 is made up of 16 amino acids. V gave up 0 bases and J gave up 1 base; unmatched junction bases: 3. The germline gives CDR1 SGHRS, CDR2 YFSETQ. This clonotype was obtained from a man aged 55 to 70 with urothelial cancer. The specimen was PBMCs, collected around atezolizumab (anti-PD-L1) treatment. The chain recombines TRBV5-1 with TRBJ2-2, with TRBD2 matching over 7 bases. The CDR3 DNA is TGCGCCAGCAGCTTGGAAGTAGCGGGGAACACCGGGGAGCTGTTTTTT. This translates into CASSLEVAGNTGELFF. Variable domain in full (rest from reference TRBV5-1 and TRBJ2-2): KAGVTQTPRYLIKTRGQQVTLSCSPISGHRSVSWYQQTPGQGLQFLFEYFSETQRNKGNFPGRFSGRQFSNSRSEMNVSTLELGDSALYLCASSLEVAGNTGELFFGEGSRLTVL.